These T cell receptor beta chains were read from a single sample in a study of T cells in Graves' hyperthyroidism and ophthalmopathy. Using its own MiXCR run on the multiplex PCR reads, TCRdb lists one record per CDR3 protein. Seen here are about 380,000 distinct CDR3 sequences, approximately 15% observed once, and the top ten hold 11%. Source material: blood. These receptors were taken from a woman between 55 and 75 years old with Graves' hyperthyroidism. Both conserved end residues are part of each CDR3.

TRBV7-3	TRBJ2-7	CASSPFGLGTGEQYF
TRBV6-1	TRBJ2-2	CASSIWTSGGELFF
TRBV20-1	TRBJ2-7	CSARGGSGYEQYF
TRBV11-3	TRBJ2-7	CASSSTAGSYEQYF
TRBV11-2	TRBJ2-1	CASSRTDNEQFF
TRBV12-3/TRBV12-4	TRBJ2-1	CASRRGLAGVSSSYNEQFF
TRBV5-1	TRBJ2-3	CASSLHGTSGSTDTQYF
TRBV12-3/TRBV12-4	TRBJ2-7	CASSFFKLGGEQYF
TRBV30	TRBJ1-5	CAWREHTGGLQPQHF
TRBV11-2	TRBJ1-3	CASSLGRAPGNTIYF
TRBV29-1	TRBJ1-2	CSVINQHGAGGYTF
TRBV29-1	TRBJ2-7	CSITYRQGTPYEQYF
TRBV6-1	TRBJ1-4	CASVGDRPQNEKLFF
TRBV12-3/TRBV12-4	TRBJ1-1	CASKPAQGVGTEAFF
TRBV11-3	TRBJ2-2	CASSLGTGELFF
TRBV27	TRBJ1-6	CASSLRRGNSPLHF
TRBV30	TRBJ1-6	CAWTGQPNSPLHF
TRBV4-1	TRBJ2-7	CASSPSWGWEQYF
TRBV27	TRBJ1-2	CASSLLPGTGAAKFKNYGYTF
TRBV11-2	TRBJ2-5	CASSLGVTSGSQYF
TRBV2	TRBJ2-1	CASSRRSQASYNEQFF
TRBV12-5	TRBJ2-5	CASGSRVGETQYF